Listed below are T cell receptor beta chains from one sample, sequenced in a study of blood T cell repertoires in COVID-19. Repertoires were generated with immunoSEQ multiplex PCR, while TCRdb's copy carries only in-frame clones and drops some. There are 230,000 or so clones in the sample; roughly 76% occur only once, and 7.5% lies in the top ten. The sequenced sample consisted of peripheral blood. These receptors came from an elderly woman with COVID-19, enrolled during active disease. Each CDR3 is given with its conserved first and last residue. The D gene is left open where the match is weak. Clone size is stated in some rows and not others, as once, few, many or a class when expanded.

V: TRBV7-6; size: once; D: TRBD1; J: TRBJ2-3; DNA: TGTGCCAGCAGCCAGGGGGCCACCACAGATACGCAGTATTTT; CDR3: CASSQGATTDTQYF
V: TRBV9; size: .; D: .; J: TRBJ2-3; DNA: TGTGCCAGCAGCGTAGACCAGGGGGGTGCAGATACGCAGTATTTT; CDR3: CASSVDQGGADTQYF
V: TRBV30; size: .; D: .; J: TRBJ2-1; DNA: TGTGCCTGGAGTGGACAGCCCTACAATGAGCAGTTCTTC; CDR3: CAWSGQPYNEQFF
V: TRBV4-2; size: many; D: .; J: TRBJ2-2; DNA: TGTGCCAGCAGCCAAGAGAAACCGGGATCTGCTAAGGGGGAGCTGTTTTTT; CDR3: CASSQEKPGSAKGELFF
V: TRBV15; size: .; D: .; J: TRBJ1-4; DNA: TGTGCCACCAGCAGGGACAGTGGCGGCCGTAATGAAAAACTGTTTTTT; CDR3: CATSRDSGGRNEKLFF
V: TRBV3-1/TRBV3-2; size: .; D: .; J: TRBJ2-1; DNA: TGTGCCAGCAGCCCGAGCGGAAATGAGCAGTTCTTC; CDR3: CASSPSGNEQFF
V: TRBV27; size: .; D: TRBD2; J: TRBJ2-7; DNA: TGTGCCAGCAGTCTAGCGGGAAGGGTTGAGCAGTACTTC; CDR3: CASSLAGRVEQYF
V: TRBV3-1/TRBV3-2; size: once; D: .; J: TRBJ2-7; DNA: TGTGCCAGTTCCGGGACACTGGCACGCGAGCAGTACTTC; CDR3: CASSGTLAREQYF
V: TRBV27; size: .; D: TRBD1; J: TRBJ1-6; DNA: TGTGCCAGCAAGGGGGACAGACAGGGAGCAGGGTCACCCCTCCACTTT; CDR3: CASKGDRQGAGSPLHF
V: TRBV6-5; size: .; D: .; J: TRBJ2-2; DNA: TGTGCCAGCAGTTACTCGACCACCCGACCCGGGAAGCTGTTTTTT; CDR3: CASSYSTTRPGKLFF
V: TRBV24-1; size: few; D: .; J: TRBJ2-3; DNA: TGTGCCACCAGTGACCCCGGGGACAAACCAGATACGCAGTATTTT; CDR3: CATSDPGDKPDTQYF
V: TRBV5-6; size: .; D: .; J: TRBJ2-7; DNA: TGTGCCAGCAGCTGGCTCAGGCGGGCCTACGAGCAGTACTTC; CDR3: CASSWLRRAYEQYF
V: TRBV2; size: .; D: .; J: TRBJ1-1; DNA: TGTGCCAGCAGCGCAGCGGGGTTGGGGACTGAAGCTTTCTTT; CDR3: CASSAAGLGTEAFF
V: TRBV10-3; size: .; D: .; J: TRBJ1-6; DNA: TGTGCCATCAGGGACAGCTCTTCGCCCCTCCACTTT; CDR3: CAIRDSSSPLHF
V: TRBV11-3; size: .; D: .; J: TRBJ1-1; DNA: TGTGCCAGCAGCTTACGGCGGCAGGGGTCACCTGAAGCTTTCTTT; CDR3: CASSLRRQGSPEAFF
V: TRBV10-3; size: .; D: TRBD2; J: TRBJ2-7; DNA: TGTGCCATCAGGGAAGGACTAGCGGGATCCTACGAGCAGTACTTC; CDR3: CAIREGLAGSYEQYF
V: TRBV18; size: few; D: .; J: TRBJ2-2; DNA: TGTGCCAGCTCACGTGAGGTTACCGGGGAGCTGTTTTTT; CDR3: CASSREVTGELFF
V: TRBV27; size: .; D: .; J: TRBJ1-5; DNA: TGTGCCAGCAGAGACCGGGACACCTACTATCAGCCCCAGCATTTT; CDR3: CASRDRDTYYQPQHF
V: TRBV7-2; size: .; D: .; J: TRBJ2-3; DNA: TGTGCCAGCAGCTTAACTCGCGTATACACAGATACGCAGTATTTT; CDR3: CASSLTRVYTDTQYF
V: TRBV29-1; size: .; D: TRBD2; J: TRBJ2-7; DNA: TGCAGCGTTTCTAGCGGACCCTACGAGCAGTACTTC; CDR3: CSVSSGPYEQYF
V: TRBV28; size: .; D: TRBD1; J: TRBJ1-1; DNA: TGTGCCAGCAGCCCGTCCGGGACAGGGAGGGAAGCTTTCTTT; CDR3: CASSPSGTGREAFF
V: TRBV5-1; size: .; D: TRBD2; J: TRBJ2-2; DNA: TGCGCCAGCAGCTTCCTAGCGGGGGGGCCCGGGGAGCTGTTTTTT; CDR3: CASSFLAGGPGELFF
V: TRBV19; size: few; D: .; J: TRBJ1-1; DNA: TGTGCCAGTAGTCTGGGGGCTAACACTGAAGCTTTCTTT; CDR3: CASSLGANTEAFF
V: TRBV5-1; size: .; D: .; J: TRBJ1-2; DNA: TGCGCCAGCAGCCCCGGGCGGGGCTATGGCTACACCTTC; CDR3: CASSPGRGYGYTF
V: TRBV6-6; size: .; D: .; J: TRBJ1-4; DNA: TGTGCCACGAGCAGGGCTTCGAATGAAAAACTGTTTTTT; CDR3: CATSRASNEKLFF
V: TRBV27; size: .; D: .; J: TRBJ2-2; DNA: TGTGCCAGCAGTGCCCGGGACTGGATCACCGGGGAGCTGTTTTTT; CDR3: CASSARDWITGELFF
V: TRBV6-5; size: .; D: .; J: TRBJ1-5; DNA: TGTGCCAGCAGGTCGACAGCTACTAATCAGCCCCAGCATTTT; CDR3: CASRSTATNQPQHF